The 10 T cell receptor beta chains listed next were all sequenced from one sample in a study of siplizumab effects on memory and regulatory T cells. Sequenced by immunoSEQ multiplex PCR; TCRdb stores in-frame clones only, minus some. The data hold roughly 80,000 clones, with approximately 90% observed a single time. Specimen: Tregs sorted from blood. The receptor source for this set is a human donor in good health.

The chain joins TRBV18 to TRBJ2-1, with D perhaps TRBD1 (6 bases). The germline gives CDR1 KGHSH, CDR2 LQKENI. Trimming removed 3 bases at V and 7 bases at J, with 19 bases between. The CDR3 runs 16 residues. The CDR3 here is CASSPPNERGWNEQFF. DNA of the CDR3: TGTGCCAGCTCACCCCCAAATGAGAGGGGGTGGAATGAGCAGTTCTTC.

This chain uses TRBV6-1 with TRBJ2-3; the D is unclear. V lost 8 bases and J lost 1, with 4 bases in between. Germline V CDR1 and CDR2: MNHNS, SASEGT. This CDR3 comprises 11 residues. The CDR3 bases are TGTGCCAGCGGGGGCACAGATACGCAGTATTTT. Its protein is CASGGTDTQYF.

J is TRBJ1-2 and V is TRBV7-9; D is ambiguous. The CDR3 is made up of 13 amino acids. Germline V gene lookup returns CDR1 SEHNR and CDR2 FQNEAQ (reference sequence). V was cut by 5 bases and J by 8 bases, with 15 bases left in between. CDR3 coding DNA: TGTGCCAGCAGCAAAACGGGATACGGGGGCTACACCTTC. Its translation is CASSKTGYGGYTF.

This clone was found a few times. V usage is TRBV7-8 and J usage is TRBJ2-7; 8 positions agree with TRBD1. Germline CDR1 reads SGHVS; CDR2 reads FQNEAQ. J lost 5 bases, V lost 5 bases, and 11 bases had no gene match. The CDR3 covers 15 residues. The CDR3 DNA reads TGTGCCAGCAGCCCTCGGACAGGGTCTTCCCACGAGCAGTACTTC. Translating gives CASSPRTGSSHEQYF.

J is TRBJ2-7 and V is TRBV23-1, with 7 bases identical to TRBD2. TRBV23-1 is flagged as an ORF with uncertain function. Germline trimming cut 6 bases from V and 2 bases from J; bases unmatched to any gene: 10. There are 15 residues in the CDR3. Written as DNA, the CDR3 is TGCGCCAGCAGCCCCAGGGAGGGTTTAACCTACGAGCAGTACTTC. Protein sequence: CASSPREGLTYEQYF.

The chain recombines TRBV7-9 with TRBJ1-4; tentatively, D is TRBD1 (5 bases). Germline values: CDR1 SEHNR, CDR2 FQNEAQ (reference sequence). The CDR3 is 15 residues long. V lost 0 bases to trimming and J lost 2 bases, with 7 bases between them. CDR3: CASSLARQTNEKLFF. The CDR3 DNA is TGTGCCAGCAGCTTAGCCAGACAGACTAATGAAAAACTGTTTTTT.

This clone was seen once. This chain uses TRBV19 with TRBJ1-2; D unclear. This CDR3 has 17 amino acids. Per germline, CDR1 LNHDA and CDR2 SQIVND (reference sequence). Trimming cost V 7 bases and J 4 bases, with 25 bases left between them. The DNA for the CDR3 is TGTGCCAGTACCCGAAGTACCGGCGTAATGCCGGGCTATGGCTACACCTTC. Translated: CASTRSTGVMPGYGYTF. Complete variable domain (other parts from reference TRBV19 and TRBJ1-2): DGGITQSPKYLFRKEGQNVTLSCEQNLNHDAMYWYRQDPGQGLRLIYYSQIVNDFQKGDIAEGYSVSREKKESFPLTVTSAQKNPTAFYLCASTRSTGVMPGYGYTFGSGTRLTVV.

This chain connects TRBV7-9 to TRBJ1-5; D remains unclear. V was pared by 3 bases and J by 6 bases, with 15 bases between. CDR3 length: 15 amino acids. Germline assignment: CDR1 SEHNR and CDR2 FQNEAQ (reference sequence). In nucleotides, the CDR3 is TGTGCCAGCAGCTTCCTCCGTGGTGTCGCTCAGCCCCAGCATTTT. Residues: CASSFLRGVAQPQHF. Using reference TRBV7-9 and TRBJ1-5 for the parts outside the CDR3, the full variable domain is DTGVSQNPRHKITKRGQNVTFRCDPISEHNRLYWYRQTLGQGPEFLTYFQNEAQLEKSRLLSDRFSAERPKGSFSTLEIQRTEQGDSAMYLCASSFLRGVAQPQHFGDGTRLSIL.

CDR3 sequence reads: CASRITPGTVNNEQFF. CDR3 nucleotides: TGCGCCAGCAGAATCACCCCCGGGACAGTAAACAATGAGCAGTTCTTC. This chain connects TRBV5-1 to TRBJ2-1; TRBD1 agrees at 7 bases. Looked up from germline, CDR1 is SGHRS and CDR2 is YFSETQ. The CDR3 is made up of 16 amino acids. After removal of 5 bases from V and 5 bases from J, the junction contained 13 bases not matched to a gene.

The rearrangement uses TRBV5-1 and TRBJ2-5; no definite D call. Germline values: CDR1 SGHRS, CDR2 YFSETQ. This CDR3 spans 15 amino acids. V lost 0 bases and J lost 5, with 14 bases in between. The CDR3, as DNA: TGCGCCAGCAGCTTGGGCTTACTGGTAGGGGAGACCCAGTACTTC. This gives the protein CASSLGLLVGETQYF.